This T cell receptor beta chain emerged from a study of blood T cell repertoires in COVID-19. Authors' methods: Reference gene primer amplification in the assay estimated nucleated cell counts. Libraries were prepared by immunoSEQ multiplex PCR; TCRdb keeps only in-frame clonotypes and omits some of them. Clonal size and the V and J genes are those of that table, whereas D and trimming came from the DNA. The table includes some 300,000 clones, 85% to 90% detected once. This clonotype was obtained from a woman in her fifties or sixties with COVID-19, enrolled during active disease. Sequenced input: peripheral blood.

The CDR3 reads CASTYRDSAYNEQFF. CDR3 coding DNA: TGTGCCAGCACCTACAGGGATAGCGCCTACAATGAGCAGTTCTTC. V and J are TRBV5-5 and TRBJ2-1; TRBD1 is a possible D gene (6 bases). This CDR3 has 15 amino acids. CDR1 is SGHKS and CDR2 is YYEKEE in the germline V gene (reference sequence). V lost 6 bases, J lost 2 bases, and 15 bases lay in between.